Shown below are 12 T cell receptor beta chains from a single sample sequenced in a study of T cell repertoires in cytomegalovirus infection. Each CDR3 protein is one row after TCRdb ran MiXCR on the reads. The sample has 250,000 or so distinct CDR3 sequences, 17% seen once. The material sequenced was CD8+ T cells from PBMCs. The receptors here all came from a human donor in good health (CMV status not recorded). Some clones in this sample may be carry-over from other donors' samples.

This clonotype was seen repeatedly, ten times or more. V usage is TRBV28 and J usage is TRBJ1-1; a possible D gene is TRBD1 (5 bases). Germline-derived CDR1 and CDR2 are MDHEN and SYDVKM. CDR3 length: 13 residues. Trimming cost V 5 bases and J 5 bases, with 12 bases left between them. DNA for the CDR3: TGTGCCAGCAGTCTCCAGGGTGCTACTGAAGCTTTCTTT. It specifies CASSLQGATEAFF. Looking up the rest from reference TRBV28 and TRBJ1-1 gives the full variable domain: DVKVTQSSRYLVKRTGEKVFLECVQDMDHENMFWYRQDPGLGLRLIYFSYDVKMKEKGDIPEGYSVSREKKERFSLILESASTNQTSMYLCASSLQGATEAFFGQGTRLTVV.

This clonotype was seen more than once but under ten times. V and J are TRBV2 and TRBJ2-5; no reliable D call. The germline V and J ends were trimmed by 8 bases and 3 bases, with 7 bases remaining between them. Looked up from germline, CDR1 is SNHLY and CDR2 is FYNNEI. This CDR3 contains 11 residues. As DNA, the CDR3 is TGTGCCAGCTTTGATGAAGAGACCCAGTACTTC. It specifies CASFDEETQYF. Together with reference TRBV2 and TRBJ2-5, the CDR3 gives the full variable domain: EPEVTQTPSHQVTQMGQEVILRCVPISNHLYFYWYRQILGQKVEFLVSFYNNEISEKSEIFDDQFSVERPDGSNFTLKIRSTKLEDSAMYFCASFDEETQYFGPGTRLLVL.

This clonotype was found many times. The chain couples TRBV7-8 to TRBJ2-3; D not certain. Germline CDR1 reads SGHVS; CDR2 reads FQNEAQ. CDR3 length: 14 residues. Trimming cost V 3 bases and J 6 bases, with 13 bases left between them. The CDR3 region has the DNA TGTGCCAGCAGCTTCCTAGGTCCGCCGGATACGCAGTATTTT. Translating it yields CASSFLGPPDTQYF.

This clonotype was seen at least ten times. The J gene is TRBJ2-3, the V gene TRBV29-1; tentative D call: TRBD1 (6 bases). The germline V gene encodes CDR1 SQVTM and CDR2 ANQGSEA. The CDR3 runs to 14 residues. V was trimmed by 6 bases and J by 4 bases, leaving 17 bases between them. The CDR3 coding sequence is TGCAGCGTCCCATATTTGGCAGGGGCAGATACGCAGTATTTT. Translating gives CSVPYLAGADTQYF.

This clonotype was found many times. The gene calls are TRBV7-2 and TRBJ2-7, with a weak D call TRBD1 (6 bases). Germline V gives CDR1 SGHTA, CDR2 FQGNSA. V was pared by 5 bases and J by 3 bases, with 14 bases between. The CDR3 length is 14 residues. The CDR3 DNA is TGTGCCAGCAGCGCCCGACAGGCCATCTACGAGCAGTACTTC. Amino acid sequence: CASSARQAIYEQYF. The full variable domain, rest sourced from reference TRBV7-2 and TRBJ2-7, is GAGVSQSPSNKVTEKGKDVELRCDPISGHTALYWYRQSLGQGLEFLIYFQGNSAPDKSGLPSDRFSAERTGGSVSTLTIQRTQQEDSAVYLCASSARQAIYEQYFGPGTRLTVT.

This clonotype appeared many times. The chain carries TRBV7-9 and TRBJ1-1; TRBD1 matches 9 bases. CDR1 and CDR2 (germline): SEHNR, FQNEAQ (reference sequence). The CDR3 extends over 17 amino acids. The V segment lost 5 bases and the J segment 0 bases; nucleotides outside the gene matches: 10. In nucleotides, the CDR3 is TGTGCCAGCAGCACGGGACAGGGAGGGGGCCTGAACACTGAAGCTTTCTTT. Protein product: CASSTGQGGGLNTEAFF.

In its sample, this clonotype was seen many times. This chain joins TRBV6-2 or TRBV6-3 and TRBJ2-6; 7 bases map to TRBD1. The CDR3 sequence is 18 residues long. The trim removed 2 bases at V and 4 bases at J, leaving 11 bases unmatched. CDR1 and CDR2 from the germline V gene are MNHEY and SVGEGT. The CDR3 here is CASSYRDRTVDGANVLTF. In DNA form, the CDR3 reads TGTGCCAGCAGTTACCGGGACAGAACGGTCGACGGGGCCAACGTCCTGACTTTC.

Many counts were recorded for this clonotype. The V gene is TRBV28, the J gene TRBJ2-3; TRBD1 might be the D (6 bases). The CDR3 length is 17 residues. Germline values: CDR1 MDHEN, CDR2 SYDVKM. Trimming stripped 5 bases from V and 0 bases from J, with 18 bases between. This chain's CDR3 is CASSGGDRTPSTDTQYF. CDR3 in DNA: TGTGCCAGCAGTGGGGGAGACAGGACACCTAGCACAGATACGCAGTATTTT.

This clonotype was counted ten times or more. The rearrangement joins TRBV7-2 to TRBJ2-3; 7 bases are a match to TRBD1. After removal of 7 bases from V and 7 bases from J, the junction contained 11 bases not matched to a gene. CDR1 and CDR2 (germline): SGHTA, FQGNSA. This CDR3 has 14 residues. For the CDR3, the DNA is TGTGCCAGCATCAATACGACAGGGATGTATACGCAGTATTTT. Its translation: CASINTTGMYTQYF. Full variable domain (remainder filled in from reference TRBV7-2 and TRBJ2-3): GAGVSQSPSNKVTEKGKDVELRCDPISGHTALYWYRQSLGQGLEFLIYFQGNSAPDKSGLPSDRFSAERTGGSVSTLTIQRTQQEDSAVYLCASINTTGMYTQYFGPGTRLTVL.

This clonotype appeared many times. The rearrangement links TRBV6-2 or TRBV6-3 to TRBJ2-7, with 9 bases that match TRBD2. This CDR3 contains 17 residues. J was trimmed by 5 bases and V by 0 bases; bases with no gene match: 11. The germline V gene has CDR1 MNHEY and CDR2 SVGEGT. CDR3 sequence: CASSYSNPGTSYHEQYF. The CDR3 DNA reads TGTGCCAGCAGTTACTCGAATCCTGGGACTAGCTATCACGAGCAGTACTTC.

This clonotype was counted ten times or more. The CDR3 DNA reads as TGTGCCAGCAGGACCACAGGGACCAGTTACTCTGGGGCCAACGTCCTGACTTTC. The encoded protein is CASRTTGTSYSGANVLTF. The rearrangement joins TRBV28 to TRBJ2-6; tentative D call: TRBD1 (6 bases). Per germline, CDR1 MDHEN and CDR2 SYDVKM. The CDR3 runs to 18 residues. Trimming removed 6 bases from V and 0 bases from J, with 18 bases in between.

The CDR3 DNA reads as TGTGCCAGCCACGGGCAGGGATACGACGAGCAGTACTTC. It codes for CASHGQGYDEQYF. The J gene is TRBJ2-7, the V gene TRBV19, with D tentatively TRBD1 (5 bases). The CDR3 contains 13 residues. The germline V gene has CDR1 LNHDA and CDR2 SQIVND (reference sequence). Trimming took off 9 bases at V and 5 bases at J, with 17 bases between the two ends.